This section outlines one T cell receptor beta chain sequence together with its context. The junction had 3 bases not matched to a gene; V was cut back by 2 bases and J by 7 bases. CDR3 size: 15 residues. Germline V gives CDR1 KGHSH, CDR2 LQKENI. The entry originates in a study of blood T cell repertoires in COVID-19. In the authors' workflow: Nucleated cell counts were estimated from reference gene primer amplification. Clones were read by immunoSEQ multiplex PCR, and TCRdb kept only the in-frame ones, dropping some. The V and J calls and clone size come from that table; D and trimming were worked out from the DNA. Of roughly 200,000 clones in the sample, approximately 85% were seen once.

The chain joins TRBV18 to TRBJ1-6; 9 bases map to TRBD1. The source material was peripheral blood. The source of this sequence is a woman aged 55-70 years with acute or convalescent COVID-19. The CDR3 DNA sequence: TGTGCCAGCTCACCAAGGACAGGGGAAAATTCACCCCTCCACTTT. Protein sequence: CASSPRTGENSPLHF.